Below are 3 T cell receptor beta chains sequenced from a single sample in a study of graft-versus-host responses after intestinal transplantation (TCRdb year 2021). The sample's time point label, in plain terms: cells obtained before transplantation from donor or recipient. The library was prepared using the immunoSEQ multiplex PCR assay. TCRdb provides this immuneACCESS table in a form limited to in-frame rearrangements. Some clones are lacking; in checked studies, under half of them reflect an unresolved V gene, and why the rest are absent is not known. The sample table shows around 99,000 clones, and roughly 87% are seen once. About 0.73% of the sample is held by the ten biggest clonotypes. Their antigens remain unidentified. The sample in question was unstimulated CD4+ T cells sorted from spleen or lymph node cells, obtained before transplant. The origin of the receptors is a human donor who was the organ donor for an intestinal transplant.

This sequence joins TRBV29-1 and TRBJ2-3; D may be TRBD1 (5 bases). The germline CDR1 and CDR2 sequences are SQVTM and ANQGSEA. The CDR3 contains 14 residues. V lost 4 bases and J 2 bases, leaving 13 bases between the germline ends. In nucleotides, the CDR3 is TGCAGCGTTGTGGCAGGGATACACACAGATACGCAGTATTTT. Its translation is CSVVAGIHTDTQYF.

The CDR3 region is CASSELPTGGYTF. CDR3 DNA: TGTGCCAGCAGTGAACTCCCCACGGGTGGCTACACCTTC. The chain employs TRBV2 and TRBJ1-2; D uncertain. Trimming cost V 2 bases and J 7 bases, with 11 bases left between them. The CDR3 loop spans 13 amino acids. The germline CDR1 and CDR2 sequences are SNHLY and FYNNEI.

The chain is built from TRBV18 and TRBJ2-1; 10 bases are a match to TRBD2. The CDR3 spans 14 residues. The trim removed 3 bases at V and 5 bases at J, leaving 1 base unmatched. CDR1 is KGHSH and CDR2 is LQKENI in the germline V gene. The CDR3 is CASSPGLADNEQFF. Written as DNA, the CDR3 is TGTGCCAGCTCACCTGGACTAGCGGACAATGAGCAGTTCTTC.